The 7 T cell receptor beta chains presented below share a single source sample, sequenced in a study of control samples from healthy donors and cancer patients. The table came from immunoSEQ multiplex PCR; TCRdb's copy has only in-frame clones and leaves some out. This table has over 100,000 clones, 80% to 95% appearing once. Sequencing was performed on blood. All receptors derive from a man aged 35 to 55 in good health.

This chain connects TRBV7-6 to TRBJ1-2, with TRBD1 identical over 7 bases. The germline CDR1 and CDR2 sequences are SGHVS and FNYEAQ. With V trimmed by 1 base and J by 4 bases, 6 bases remained unmatched. CDR3 length: 15 residues. CDR3 coding DNA: TGTGCCAGCAGCTTAGAAACTACAGGGGTCTATGGCTACACCTTC. It encodes CASSLETTGVYGYTF.

The chain combines TRBV29-1 with TRBJ1-3; D is ambiguous. CDR3 length equals 14 residues. V shed 7 bases and J shed 0 bases, with 13 bases lying between them. Per the germline V gene, CDR1 is SQVTM and CDR2 is ANQGSEA. The CDR3 sequence is CSGLDGNSGNTIYF. The DNA of the CDR3 is TGCAGCGGATTGGACGGGAACTCTGGAAACACCATATATTTT.

The gene calls are TRBV4-2 and TRBJ1-4; D is uncertain. This CDR3 is 17 amino acids long. Germline V gene lookup returns CDR1 LGHNA and CDR2 YNFKEQ. Trimming pared 1 base from V and 5 bases from J, leaving 17 bases between. CDR3 DNA: TGTGCCAGCAGCCAAGGGGTTGGGCGCGATCTCAATGAAAAACTGTTTTTT. Translating gives CASSQGVGRDLNEKLFF.

The CDR3 DNA follows: TGCAGCGTTTGGAACGAAGACTCCTACGAGCAGTACTTC. This sequence encodes CSVWNEDSYEQYF. The genes are TRBV29-1 and TRBJ2-7, with D unresolved. Trimming left V 5 bases short and J 0 bases short, with 11 bases between. CDR3 length equals 13 residues. From germline, CDR1 is SQVTM and CDR2 ANQGSEA.

The chain carries TRBV27 and TRBJ2-5, with TRBD2 identical over 14 bases. The junction had 10 bases not matched to a gene; V was cut back by 5 bases and J by 5 bases. Germline loops: CDR1 MNHEY, CDR2 SMNVEV (reference sequence). The CDR3 length is 17 residues. Written as DNA, the CDR3 is TGTGCCAGCAGTCCAACAAGACTAGCGGGGGGGTTGGAGACCCAGTACTTC. Encoded protein: CASSPTRLAGGLETQYF.

This chain links TRBV6-1 with TRBJ2-7; a possible D gene is TRBD1 (6 bases). The V end lost 4 bases, the J end lost 5 bases, and 21 bases lay between the germline ends. Germline V gene lookup returns CDR1 MNHNS and CDR2 SASEGT. CDR3 length: 16 amino acids. The CDR3 loop is CASSGEQGAQHNEQYF. The CDR3 bases are TGTGCCAGCAGTGGGGAACAGGGAGCCCAACATAACGAGCAGTACTTC.

This chain connects TRBV6-6 to TRBJ1-3; tentative D call: TRBD1 (5 bases). Trimming left V 5 bases short and J 4 bases short, with 9 bases between. This CDR3 region has 13 residues. Germline V CDR1 and CDR2: MNHNY, SVGAGI (reference sequence). The DNA of the CDR3 is TGTGCCAGCAGTGACAGAGGGGGAAACACCATATATTTT. Translation: CASSDRGGNTIYF.